The subject of this entry is one T cell receptor beta chain. No antigen is known for it. The record has no base qualities; no much larger clone is one base away. The CDR3 starts with the cysteine, ends with the phenylalanine, and has 11 residues. Only the CDR3 DNA stays, 33 bases, in frame from base 1. Cut back by 10 bases and 5 bases, the V and J ends lie 11 bases apart. Reading the germline V gene gives CDR1 MNHEY and CDR2 SVGAGI. These data originate in a study of cytomegalovirus exposure and HLA in healthy donors (dated by TCRdb to 2017 to 2019). In terms of the full investigation: In an earlier analysis of roughly 500 of the donors, 250 to 350 Gb of sequence data and some 120 million unique TCR beta sequences from 180 million or so T cells were reported. The study combined high-throughput TCR immunosequencing, statistical association of individual TCRs with disease status, and machine learning to predict cytomegalovirus infection status. The aim of the study was to test whether cataloging public T cell receptors could identify signatures of past pathogen exposure. The genetic ancestry cluster associated with self-reported Caucasian donors included over 65% of the roughly 390 genotyped donors. On average, about 200,000 unique TCR beta nucleotide sequences were sequenced per donor among about 400 genotyped donors of the cohort, with roughly 18% of those sequences being non-productive. A later analysis re-examined previously published TCR beta repertoires from around 670 donors and added high-resolution HLA genotyping to investigate patterns of TCR occurrence. An early release covering over 500 HLA-typed donors comprised roughly 300 gigabases of sequencing data and around 80 million unique TCR sequences. The study profiled the T cell repertoires of fewer than 850 subjects by immunosequencing and related them to cytomegalovirus serostatus. Typing coverage varied by locus: roughly 620-640 donors for A, B, C, DRB1 and DQB1; approximately 500 for DQA1; some 610 for DPA1; 450 to 480 for DPB1. A separate validation cohort of some 130 different subjects was used in addition to the approximately 640-subject first cohort. Every discovery cohort repertoire had been produced on one sequencing platform. Several DR-DQ haplotypes were treated as single units for association and clustering because of strong linkage in the cohort. In the later analysis, no new phenotypic data were used to find candidate immune exposures; instead, reliance was placed on TCR beta sequences and their occurrence across donors. Both class I and class II loci were covered by HLA typing, at four-digit resolution. Donor age, sex, ethnicity and CMV serostatus were compiled together with the repertoire data. In a later genetic analysis, genome-wide SNP genotypes for about 65% of the roughly 700 donors were used, and that subset was treated as a discovery cohort. An earlier analysis of 587 of the donors used high-throughput TCR beta sequencing to judge whether each TCR beta V gene segment behaved as functional or pseudogenic. The research as a whole found: Linkage disequilibrium might explain the correlated functional status among segregating V segments, but an unknown experimental factor could not be ruled out. A further reported finding was that TCR beta sequences accurately predicted the HLA-A and HLA-B alleles for most subjects in the first cohort. In a later analysis, several top co-occurrence clusters were reported to appear linked to parvovirus B19, influenza, CMV and Epstein-Barr virus. A cluster of highly shared sequence variants was judged likely to be a technical artifact of the sequencing pipeline. Three of the identified cytomegalovirus-associated TCR beta chains were confirmed in vitro to be specific for cytomegalovirus antigens. A later analysis associated about 17,000 TCR beta sequences with specific HLA alleles at a false discovery rate of 0.05. CMV serostatus was the only immune exposure information available for the cohort. In this cohort, only TCR beta chains were sequenced, and detectable features were limited by the absence of alpha or paired-chain data. According to a later genetic analysis, donors in an Asian-associated ancestry cluster had fewer N-insertions in productive TCRs than the approximately 650-donor mean. A later analysis found that HLA-associated TCR beta chains were more clonally expanded and had lower generation probabilities than equally common non-associated chains. It was suggested by the authors that the approach could potentially be generalized to other disease states and immunological phenotypes. An association between a missense DCLRE1C variant and V-gene and J-gene trimming of TCR beta chains was found in a later genetic analysis and replicated in an independent cohort. Because counts were too low, 15 to 20 rarely observed V segments, including chromosome 9 orphons, were excluded from the earlier analysis of some 540 of the donors. Across donors, most TCR sequences were observed very rarely, whereas some public TCRs were present in many individuals. In both the original and validation cohorts, the classifier was reported to diagnose cytomegalovirus status with high specificity and sensitivity. Strong co-occurrence of HLA alleles, especially DR and DQ, made assigning TCR associations to individual alleles difficult. A later analysis found that TCR association rates varied across HLA loci, with DRB1 alleles showing the most associated TCRs and HLA-C alleles the fewest. The study listed 150 to 200 TCR beta chains as associated with cytomegalovirus. Because HLA typing was unavailable for some donors at each locus, only the typed subset was used in association tests. In a later analysis, most CMV-associated TCR beta chains were found to appear HLA-restricted, with HLA associations seemingly driven largely by CMV exposure. In an earlier analysis of some 500 of the donors, most TCR beta V segments appeared in productive rearrangements about 87% or about 30% of the time, broadly matching IMGT annotations. Some IMGT-functional V segments, including TRBV6-2 and TRBV6-3, could not be told apart with the 87-base-pair reads, so those segments were excluded. Roughly uniform sequencing depth across donors was assumed in presence/absence analyses, although this assumption may not hold.

In total, around 600 healthy bone marrow donors made up the cohort. Cohort members were all nominally healthy when sampled, although unrecorded immune exposures were likely present. The donor was CMV seronegative and belonged to the group of under 400 seronegative cohort members. Every donor gave a peripheral blood sample, and the peripheral blood mononuclear cells from that sample were used for TCR beta sequencing. The Qiagen DNeasy Blood Extraction Kit was used to extract genomic DNA from the blood cell samples. The library relied on the immunoSEQ multiplex PCR assay. For the multiplex PCR, a mixture combining 60 forward primers for TCR Vbeta segments and 13 reverse primers for TCR Jbeta segments was used. Amplification of the CDR3 region of rearranged TCR beta genes was performed with a multiplex PCR assay on genomic DNA. The amplified TCR beta libraries were sequenced on the Illumina HiSeq System as 87-base-pair reads. Per the source publication's procedure: Across the roughly 640 repertoires, a later analysis counted tens of millions of unique TCR beta chains, 9 million to 14 million of which were shared by at least two donors. Raw reads were error-corrected and collapsed into unique sequences by a nearest-neighbor algorithm in which closely related sequences were merged to remove PCR and sequencing errors. To assign V, D and J gene segments, CDR3 sequences were aligned to IMGT reference sequences. For a sequence to be retained, a match of at least six nucleotides was required to both a V gene segment and a J gene segment. A rearrangement was called productive if the CDR3 had no stop codons and remained in frame with V and J, and every other rearrangement was called non-productive. CDR3 was defined according to IMGT convention as the region running from the second conserved V-encoded cysteine to the conserved J-encoded phenylalanine. The earlier analysis of approximately 500 of the donors excluded sequences that lacked an unambiguous match to a single V gene segment. An earlier analysis of roughly 590 of the donors called V segments functional above 56.7% productive rearrangements and segregating when the between-donor standard deviation exceeded 5%. To diagnose cytomegalovirus status from the catalog of TCR beta chain sequences, a statistical classification framework was built. In a later analysis, V and J genes were assigned by comparing TCR nucleotide sequences against IMGT/GENE-DB human TR gene sequences. The TCRdist pipeline was used in a later analysis to assign CDR3 sequences and most-parsimonious VDJ recombination scenarios. In a later analysis, every TCR beta chain was defined by the combination of its CDR3 amino acid sequence and its V-gene family, and reads without a unique V-gene family were dropped. To address suspected cross-contamination and a sequencing artifact, a later analysis removed several hundred highly shared, low-generation-probability nucleotide sequences. For each public chain, a later analysis derived a clonal expansion index from normalized ranks of inferred template counts within each repertoire. In a later analysis, generation probabilities were computed with a VDJ recombination model fitted to out-of-frame rearrangements, and the resulting probabilities were checked against IGoR. Hypergeometric tests were used in a later analysis to score TCR-TCR, TCR-HLA and TCR-CMV co-occurrence, with a repertoire-size bias correction applied to the TCR pairs. A later analysis estimated false discovery rates by permuting HLA or CMV assignments 20 times. In a later analysis, co-occurring TCRs were grouped using DBSCAN, with TCRdist sequence similarity added in when clustering inside HLA-allele-positive subsets. Co-occurrence clustering excluded repertoires with fewer than 30,000 or more than 120,000 public chains, plus five with anomalous nucleotide sharing. Imported from immuneACCESS, the table was reduced by TCRdb to in-frame sequences with V and J called. These copies leave out some clones; in studies compared against another copy, an unresolved V gene accounts for under half, and the cause of the remainder is not known. The V and J calls and clone size were taken over from that table, and D and trimming were inferred from the DNA. A total of around 150,000 clones appear in this sample, around 76% of them only once. The top ten clonotypes cover over 2% of the sample.

The TCR was taken from a female donor in good health and CMV-seronegative. The sequence joins TRBV6-5 to TRBJ1-2; no D gene can be assigned with confidence. Sequencing used PBMCs. The CDR3 amino acid sequence is: CATHEGYGYTF. The DNA sequence follows: TGTGCCACACATGAGGGTTATGGCTACACCTTC.